The 8 T cell receptor beta chains below all came from one sample that was sequenced in a study of shared clonotypes between healthy human individuals. This table comes from immunoSEQ multiplex PCR, and its TCRdb copy is limited to in-frame clones, with some not included. This sample carries some 530,000 clones, over 75% of them seen once, and the ten largest clones take over 9.5%. Sequencing was done on a sample of PBMCs. Source of these receptors: a middle-aged woman in good health. Some clones in this sample may be carry-over from other donors' samples.

The chain couples TRBV6-4 to TRBJ2-3; D is uncertain. Between the trimmed V and J ends, which lost 5 bases and 5 bases, there was a span of 11 bases. The CDR3 is made up of 13 amino acids. From germline, CDR1 is MRHNA and CDR2 SNTAGT. The CDR3 DNA reads as TGTGCCAGCAGTACCGACCAGGAAGATACGCAGTATTTT. Its protein is CASSTDQEDTQYF.

Notes on this clone: A read error likely explains this, since a far larger clone differs by one base. The chain couples TRBV7-2 to TRBJ1-2, with D possibly TRBD1 on 6 matching bases. Trimming removed 1 base at V and 4 bases at J, with 16 bases between. Germline V gene data show CDR1 as SGHTA and CDR2 as FQGNSA. The CDR3 sequence is 16 residues long. CDR3 in DNA: TGTGCCAGCAGCTTAGGGTTGGCAGGGGAGGGCTATGGCTACACCTTC. Protein sequence: CASSLGLAGEGYGYTF.

This clone was seen once. This sequence joins TRBV30 and TRBJ1-2, with 9 positions matching TRBD1. The J segment lost 4 bases and the V segment lost 1 base, leaving 7 bases of the junction unmatched. The length of the CDR3 is 15 residues. Germline lookup yields CDR1 GTSNPN and CDR2 SVGIG (reference sequence). CDR3 nucleotide sequence: TGTGCCTGGAGTGCAATGGACAGGGGAGCCTATGGCTACACCTTC. It yields the protein CAWSAMDRGAYGYTF. The variable domain in full, completed from reference TRBV30 and TRBJ1-2, reads SQTIHQWPATLVQPVGSPLSLECTVEGTSNPNLYWYRQAAGRGLQLLFYSVGIGQISSEVPQNLSASRPQDRQFILSSKKLLLSDSGFYLCAWSAMDRGAYGYTFGSGTRLTVV.

The genes are TRBV2 and TRBJ1-1, with 8 bases matching TRBD1. The CDR3 totals 15 residues. J was trimmed by 4 bases and V by 1 base; bases with no gene match: 5. Germline CDR1 and CDR2: SNHLY and FYNNEI. This chain's CDR3 is CASSEGTGSITEAFF. The CDR3 nucleotides are TGTGCCAGCAGTGAAGGGACAGGGTCTATCACTGAAGCTTTCTTT.

V is TRBV28 and J is TRBJ1-3, with 10 nucleotides matching TRBD1. This CDR3 spans 16 amino acids. The trim removed 7 bases at V and 0 bases at J, leaving 6 bases unmatched. In germline, CDR1 is MDHEN, CDR2 SYDVKM. The CDR3 reads CASKTGGRSSGNTIYF. In nucleotides, the CDR3 is TGTGCCAGCAAGACAGGGGGCCGGAGCTCTGGAAACACCATATATTTT.

The chain is built from TRBV14 and TRBJ2-2, with TRBD1 as a possible D gene (5 bases). There are 16 residues in the CDR3. Germline CDR1 and CDR2: SGHDN and FVKESK. Between the trimmed V and J ends, which lost 0 bases and 4 bases, there was a span of 12 bases. In DNA form, the CDR3 reads TGTGCCAGCAGCCAAGACCCAGGGTACGGCACCGGGGAGCTGTTTTTT. Its translation: CASSQDPGYGTGELFF.

This sequence joins TRBV5-4 and TRBJ2-5; D ambiguous. Judging by the DNA end, TRBJ2-7 fits better; the J call may be wrong. Germline V CDR1 and CDR2: SGHNT, YYREEE (reference sequence). CDR3 length equals 12 residues. The CDR3 DNA is TGTGCCAGCAGCTATGGAGTCTACGAGCAGTACTTC. The encoded protein is CASSYGVYEQYF.

V gene TRBV6-4 combines with J gene TRBJ2-1, with TRBD2 identical over 14 bases. Germline CDR1 reads MRHNA; CDR2 reads SNTAGT. After removal of 6 bases from V and 8 bases from J, the junction contained 6 bases not matched to a gene. The CDR3 covers 15 residues. The CDR3 sequence is CASSAGTSGSYEQFF. The CDR3 bases are TGTGCCAGCAGCGCCGGGACTAGCGGGAGCTATGAGCAGTTCTTC.